This T cell receptor beta chain emerged from a study of cytomegalovirus exposure and HLA in healthy donors. Researchers ran the PCR with 60 Vbeta and 13 Jbeta primers. Assay used: immunoSEQ multiplex PCR; TCRdb lists only in-frame clones, some missing. In the table there are 150,000 to 200,000 clones, around nine tenths of which are singletons. The origin of this receptor is a woman under 30 in good health and CMV-seronegative. Source material: PBMCs.

CDR3 DNA: TGCAGCGTTCGGGGGATAGGAGATGAGCAGTTCTTC. Protein: CSVRGIGDEQFF. This chain joins TRBV29-1 and TRBJ2-1; possibly TRBD2 for D (6 bases). CDR1 and CDR2 (germline): SQVTM, ANQGSEA. Trimming removed 5 bases at V and 8 bases at J, with 13 bases between. The CDR3 extends over 12 amino acids.